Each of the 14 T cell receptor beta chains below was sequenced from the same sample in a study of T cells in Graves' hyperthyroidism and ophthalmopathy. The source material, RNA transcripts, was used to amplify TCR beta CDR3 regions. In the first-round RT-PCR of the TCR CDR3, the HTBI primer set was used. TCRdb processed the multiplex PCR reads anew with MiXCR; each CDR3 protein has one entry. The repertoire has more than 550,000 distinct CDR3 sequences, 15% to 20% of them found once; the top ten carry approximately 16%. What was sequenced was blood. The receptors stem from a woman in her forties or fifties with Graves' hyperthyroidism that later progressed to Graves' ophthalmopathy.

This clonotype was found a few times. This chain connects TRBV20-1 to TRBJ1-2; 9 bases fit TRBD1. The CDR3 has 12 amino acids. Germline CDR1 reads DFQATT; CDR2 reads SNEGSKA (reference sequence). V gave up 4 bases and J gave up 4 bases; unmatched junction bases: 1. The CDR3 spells CSATGQGYGYTF. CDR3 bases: TGCAGTGCTACGGGACAGGGCTATGGCTACACCTTC.

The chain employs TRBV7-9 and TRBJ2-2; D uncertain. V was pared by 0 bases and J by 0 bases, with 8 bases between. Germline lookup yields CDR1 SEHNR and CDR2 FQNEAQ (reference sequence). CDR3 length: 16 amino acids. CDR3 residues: CASSLALGTNTGELFF. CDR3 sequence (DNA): TGTGCCAGCAGCTTAGCGCTCGGAACGAACACCGGGGAGCTGTTTTTT. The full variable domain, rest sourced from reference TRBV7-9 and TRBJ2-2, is DTGVSQNPRHKITKRGQNVTFRCDPISEHNRLYWYRQTLGQGPEFLTYFQNEAQLEKSRLLSDRFSAERPKGSFSTLEIQRTEQGDSAMYLCASSLALGTNTGELFFGEGSRLTVL.

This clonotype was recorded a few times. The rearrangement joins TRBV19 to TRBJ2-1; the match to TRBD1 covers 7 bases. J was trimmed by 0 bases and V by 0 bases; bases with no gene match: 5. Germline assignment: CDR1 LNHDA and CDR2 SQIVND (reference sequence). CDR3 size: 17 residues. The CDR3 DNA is TGTGCCAGTAGTATAGATCCCCCAGGGGGCTCCTACAATGAGCAGTTCTTC. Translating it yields CASSIDPPGGSYNEQFF.

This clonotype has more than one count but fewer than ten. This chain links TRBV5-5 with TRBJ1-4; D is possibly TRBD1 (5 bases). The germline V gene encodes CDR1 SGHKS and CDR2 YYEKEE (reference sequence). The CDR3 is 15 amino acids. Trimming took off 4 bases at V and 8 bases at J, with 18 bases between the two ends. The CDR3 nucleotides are TGTGCCAGCAGCCGGGAGTGGCAGGGTGTGGAAAAACTGTTTTTT. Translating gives CASSREWQGVEKLFF. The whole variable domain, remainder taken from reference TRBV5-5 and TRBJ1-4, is DAGVTQSPTHLIKTRGQQVTLRCSPISGHKSVSWYQQVLGQGPQFIFQYYEKEERGRGNFPDRFSARQFPNYSSELNVNALLLGDSALYLCASSREWQGVEKLFFGSGTQLSVL.

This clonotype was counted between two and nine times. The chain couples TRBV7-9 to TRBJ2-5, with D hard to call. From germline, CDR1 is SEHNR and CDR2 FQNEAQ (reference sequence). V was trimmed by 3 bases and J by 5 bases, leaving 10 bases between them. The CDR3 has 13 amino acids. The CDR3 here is CASSFGIEETQYF. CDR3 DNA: TGTGCCAGCAGCTTCGGCATCGAGGAGACCCAGTACTTC.

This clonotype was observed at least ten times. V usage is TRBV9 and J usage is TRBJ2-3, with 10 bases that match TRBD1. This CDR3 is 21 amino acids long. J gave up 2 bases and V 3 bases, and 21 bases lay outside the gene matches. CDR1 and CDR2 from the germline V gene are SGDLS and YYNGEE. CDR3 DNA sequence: TGTGCCAGCAGCGGATCAGGTGGGGACAGGGGCCCTTTATTTATCACAGATACGCAGTATTTT. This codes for CASSGSGGDRGPLFITDTQYF.

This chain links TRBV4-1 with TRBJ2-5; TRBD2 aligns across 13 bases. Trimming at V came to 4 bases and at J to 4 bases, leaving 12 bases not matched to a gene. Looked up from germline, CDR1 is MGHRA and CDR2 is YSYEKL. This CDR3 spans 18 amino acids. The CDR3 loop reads CASSRLAGGPPRGETQYF. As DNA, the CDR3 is TGCGCCAGCAGCCGACTAGCGGGGGGCCCCCCGCGGGGAGAGACCCAGTACTTC.

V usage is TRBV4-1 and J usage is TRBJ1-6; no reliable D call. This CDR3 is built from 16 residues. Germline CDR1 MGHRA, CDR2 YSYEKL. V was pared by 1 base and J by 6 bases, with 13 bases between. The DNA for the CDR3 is TGCGCCAGCAGCCAAGTCCCGGACGAACTTAATTCACCCCTCCACTTT. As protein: CASSQVPDELNSPLHF.

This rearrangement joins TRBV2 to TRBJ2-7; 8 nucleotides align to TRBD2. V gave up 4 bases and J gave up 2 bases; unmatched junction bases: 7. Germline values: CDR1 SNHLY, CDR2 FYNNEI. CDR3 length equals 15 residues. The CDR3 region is CASSVSAGDAYEQYF. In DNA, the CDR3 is TGTGCCAGCAGTGTATCAGCGGGAGACGCCTACGAGCAGTACTTC.

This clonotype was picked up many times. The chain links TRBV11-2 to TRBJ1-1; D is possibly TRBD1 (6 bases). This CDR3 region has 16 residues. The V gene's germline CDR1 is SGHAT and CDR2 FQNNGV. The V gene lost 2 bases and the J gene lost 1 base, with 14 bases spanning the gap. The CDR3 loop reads CASSLIRTAGNTEAFF. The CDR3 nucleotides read TGTGCCAGCAGCTTAATTAGGACAGCGGGGAACACTGAAGCTTTCTTT.

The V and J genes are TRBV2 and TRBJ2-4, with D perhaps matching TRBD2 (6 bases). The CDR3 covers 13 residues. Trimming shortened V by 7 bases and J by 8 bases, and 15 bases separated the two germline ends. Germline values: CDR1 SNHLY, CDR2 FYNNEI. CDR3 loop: CASTTGGLDIQYF. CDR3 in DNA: TGTGCCAGCACTACCGGAGGGTTGGACATTCAGTACTTC.

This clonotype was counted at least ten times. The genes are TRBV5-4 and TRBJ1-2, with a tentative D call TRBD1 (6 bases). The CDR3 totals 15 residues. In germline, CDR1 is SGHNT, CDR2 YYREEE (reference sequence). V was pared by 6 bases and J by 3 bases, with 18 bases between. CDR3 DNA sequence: TGTGCCAGCACCCTAGGATGGGGGGCGGACTATGGCTACACCTTC. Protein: CASTLGWGADYGYTF.

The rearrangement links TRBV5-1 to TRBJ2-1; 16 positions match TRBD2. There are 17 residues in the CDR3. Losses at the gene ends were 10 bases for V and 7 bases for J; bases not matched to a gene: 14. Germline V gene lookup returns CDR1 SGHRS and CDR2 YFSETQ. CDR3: CAFSKGLAGGLGNEQFF. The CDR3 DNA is TGCGCCTTCAGCAAGGGACTAGCGGGGGGGCTCGGGAATGAGCAGTTCTTC.

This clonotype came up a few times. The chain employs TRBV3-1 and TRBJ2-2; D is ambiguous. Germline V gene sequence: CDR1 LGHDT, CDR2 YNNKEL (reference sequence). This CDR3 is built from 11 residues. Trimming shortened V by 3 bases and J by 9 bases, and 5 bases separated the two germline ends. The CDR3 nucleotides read TGTGCCAGCAGCCATGCCTGGGAGCTGTTTTTT. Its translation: CASSHAWELFF.